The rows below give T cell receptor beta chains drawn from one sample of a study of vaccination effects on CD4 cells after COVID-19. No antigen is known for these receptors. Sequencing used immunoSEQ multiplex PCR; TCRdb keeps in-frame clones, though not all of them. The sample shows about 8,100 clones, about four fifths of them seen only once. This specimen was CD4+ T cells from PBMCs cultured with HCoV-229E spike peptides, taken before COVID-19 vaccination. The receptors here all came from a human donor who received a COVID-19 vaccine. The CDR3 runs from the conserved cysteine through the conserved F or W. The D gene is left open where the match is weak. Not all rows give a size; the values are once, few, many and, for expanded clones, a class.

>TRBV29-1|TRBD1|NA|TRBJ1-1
TGCAGCGCTGGGAGGGGGCCGGGGACTGAAGCTTTCTTT
CSAGRGPGTEAFF
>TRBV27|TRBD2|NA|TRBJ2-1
TGTGCCAGCATCTCGGAGCGGGGGATTCGCAATGAGCAGTTCTTC
CASISERGIRNEQFF
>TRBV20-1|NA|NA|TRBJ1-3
TGCAGTGCTAGTCCCAGGGGTTTGGCTGGAAACACCATATATTTT
CSASPRGLAGNTIYF
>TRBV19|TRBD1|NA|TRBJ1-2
TGTGCCAGTAGCAGAGGAGGGACAGGGAGCGGCTACACCTTC
CASSRGGTGSGYTF
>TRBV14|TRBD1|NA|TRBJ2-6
TGTGCCAGCAGCCCCGGGACAGGGCTTCTCCGTGGGGCCAACGTCCTGACTTTC
CASSPGTGLLRGANVLTF
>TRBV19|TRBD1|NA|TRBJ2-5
TGTGCCAGTAGTATAGTCTTAATGGGACAGGAAGAGACCCAGTACTTC
CASSIVLMGQEETQYF
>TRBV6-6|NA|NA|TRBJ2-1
TGTGCCAGCAGGGAGACTAGTTCTCGTGAGCAGTTCTTC
CASRETSSREQFF
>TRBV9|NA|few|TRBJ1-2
TGTGCCAGCAGCGTTCGACAGAACTATGGCTACACCTTC
CASSVRQNYGYTF
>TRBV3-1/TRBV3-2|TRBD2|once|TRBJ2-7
TGTGCCAGCAGCAGCGGACTAGCGGGGGTCGAGCAGTACTTC
CASSSGLAGVEQYF
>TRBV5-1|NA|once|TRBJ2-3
TGCGCCAGCAGCTTGACAGGAGATAGGGGCGGTACGCAGTATTTT
CASSLTGDRGGTQYF
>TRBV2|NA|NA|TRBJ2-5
TGTGCCAGCAGCAGGGTAGGGGAGACCCAGTACTTC
CASSRVGETQYF
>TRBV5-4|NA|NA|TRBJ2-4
TGTGCCAGCAGCGCGGGACAGAAAAACATTCAGTACTTC
CASSAGQKNIQYF
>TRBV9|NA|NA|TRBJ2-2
TGTGCCAGCAGCGTAGCTACGAGCACCGGGGAGCTGTTTTTT
CASSVATSTGELFF
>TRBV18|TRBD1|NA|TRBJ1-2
TGTGCCAGCTCACCCCAGGGGGGACCTAACTATGGCTACACCTTC
CASSPQGGPNYGYTF
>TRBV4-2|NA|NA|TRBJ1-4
TGTGCCAGCAGCCAAGACCAGGAAGAAAAACTGTTTTTT
CASSQDQEEKLFF
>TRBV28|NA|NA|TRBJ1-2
TGTGCCAGCAGTTTAAGACAGCTTAACTATGGCTACACCTTC
CASSLRQLNYGYTF
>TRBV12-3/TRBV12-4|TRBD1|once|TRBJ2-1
TGTGCCAGCAGTCCCACTGGACAGGGGTTGTTCTTC
CASSPTGQGLFF
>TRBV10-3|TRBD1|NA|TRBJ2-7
TGTGCCATCAGAGACATAGGACAGGGTCACCCCTACGAGCAGTACTTC
CAIRDIGQGHPYEQYF
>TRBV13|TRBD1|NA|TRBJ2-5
TGTGCCAGCAGCTGGACAGGGGAGGGAGAGACCCAGTACTTC
CASSWTGEGETQYF
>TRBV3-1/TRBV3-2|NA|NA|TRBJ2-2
TGTGCCAGCGAGGACGGATACACCGGGGAGCTGTTTTTT
CASEDGYTGELFF
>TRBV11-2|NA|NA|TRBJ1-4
TGTGCCAGCAGGCAGGGGGAAAAACTGTTTTTT
CASRQGEKLFF
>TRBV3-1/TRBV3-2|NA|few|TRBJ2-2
TGTGCCAGCAGCGGTGGACTGAGCCCCGGGGAGCTGTTTTTT
CASSGGLSPGELFF
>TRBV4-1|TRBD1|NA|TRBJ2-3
TGCGCCAGCAGCCCCCTGGACAGGGAGACAGATACGCAGTATTTT
CASSPLDRETDTQYF
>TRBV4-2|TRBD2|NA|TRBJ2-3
TGTGCCAGCAGCCGAAAGACTAGCGGGGGCGCAGATACGCAGTATTTT
CASSRKTSGGADTQYF
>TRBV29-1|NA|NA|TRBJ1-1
TGCAGCGTCTCGGACTCGTCTTGGCTGACGAACACTGAAGCTTTCTTT
CSVSDSSWLTNTEAFF
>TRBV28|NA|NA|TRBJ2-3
TGTGCCAGCAGTTTAGGGGCATTAGGGGCACAGTATTTT
CASSLGALGAQYF
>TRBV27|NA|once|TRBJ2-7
TGTGCCAGCAGTTTGACAGCCCTCCCCTACGAGCAGTACTTC
CASSLTALPYEQYF
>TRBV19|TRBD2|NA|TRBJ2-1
TGTGCCACCAGGACTAGCGGGGGGATCAATGAGCAGTTCTTC
CATRTSGGINEQFF
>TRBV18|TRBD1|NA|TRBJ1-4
TGTGCCAGCTCACGGTTGGACAGGGATGAAAAACTGTTTTTT
CASSRLDRDEKLFF
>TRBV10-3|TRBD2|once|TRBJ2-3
TGTGCCACAGGACTAGCGCCTGCTAGCACAGATACGCAGTATTTT
CATGLAPASTDTQYF
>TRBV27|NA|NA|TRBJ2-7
TGTGCCAGCAGCCCAAGTGGGTTTGCATCATACGAGCAGTACTTC
CASSPSGFASYEQYF
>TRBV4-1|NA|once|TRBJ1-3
TGCGCCAGCAGCTCCCCACCCCTGGGGGGCTATGGAAACACCATATATTTT
CASSSPPLGGYGNTIYF
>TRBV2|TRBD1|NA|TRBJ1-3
TGTGCCAGCAGGGAGGGACAGGTTAGCTCTGGAAACACCATATATTTT
CASREGQVSSGNTIYF
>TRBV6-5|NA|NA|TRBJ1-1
TGTGCCAGCAGTTACTATGGAGGTGAAGCTTTCTTT
CASSYYGGEAFF
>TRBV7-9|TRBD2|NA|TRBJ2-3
TGTGCCAGCAGCTTGGCTAGCGGGATCGATACGCAGTATTTT
CASSLASGIDTQYF
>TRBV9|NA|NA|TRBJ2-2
TGTGCCAGCAGCGTAGCGCCGTCTGCTATCGGGGAGCTGTTTTTT
CASSVAPSAIGELFF
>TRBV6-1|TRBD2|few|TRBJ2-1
TGTGCCAGCAGTGAGCAAACTCAAGGCGGGAGTTCCCTTAACTACAATGAGCAGTTCTTC
CASSEQTQGGSSLNYNEQFF
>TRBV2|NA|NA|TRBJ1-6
TGTGCCAGCAGTGCTCGGGGAGAGGGATCACCCCTCCACTTT
CASSARGEGSPLHF
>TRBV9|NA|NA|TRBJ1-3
TGTGCCAGCAGCGTACGGAGCTCTGGAAACACCATATATTTT
CASSVRSSGNTIYF
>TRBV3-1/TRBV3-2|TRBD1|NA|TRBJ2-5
TGTGCCAGCAGCCTAAGGACAGGCGGAAAAGAGACCCAGTACTTC
CASSLRTGGKETQYF
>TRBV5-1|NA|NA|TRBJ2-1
TGCGCCAGCAGCTTTGGCGGGACCTCTGGGAATGAGCAGTTCTTC
CASSFGGTSGNEQFF
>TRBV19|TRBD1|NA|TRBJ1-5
TGTGCCAGTAGTGTTCAGGGGGCGGGTCAGCCCCAGCATTTT
CASSVQGAGQPQHF
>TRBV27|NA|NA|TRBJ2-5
TGTGCCAGCAGTTTTAGGGTTTTCGAGACCCAGTACTTC
CASSFRVFETQYF
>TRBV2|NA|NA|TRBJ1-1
TGTGCCAGCAGTGTTGAGAGGCCTGAAGCTTTCTTT
CASSVERPEAFF